This T cell receptor (beta chain) is from a study of shared clonotypes between healthy human individuals. Study observations and caveats: Rarefaction demonstrated incomplete sorted-subset sequencing despite large depth.

Some clones are missing from TCRdb's copy, which holds only in-frame ones; the method was immunoSEQ multiplex PCR. The sample shows fewer than 700,000 clones, approximately 95% of them seen only once. This clone showed up just once. The antigen remains undetermined. The naive CD8 fraction comprised CD45RO-negative cells positively selected for CCR7 and excluded terminally differentiated effector memory CD45RA+ cells. The CDR3 has 16 amino acids. Germline V CDR1 and CDR2: LNHDA, SQIVND (reference sequence). Trimming removed 2 bases from V and 0 bases from J; junction bases left unmatched: 4. This chain links TRBV19 with TRBJ2-1; 7 bases line up with TRBD2. The source material was naive CD8+ T cells sorted from blood. The sequence came from a young woman in good health. The CDR3 loop is CASSILAASSYNEQFF. DNA for the CDR3: TGTGCCAGTAGTATACTAGCGGCTAGCTCCTACAATGAGCAGTTCTTC.